A selection of T cell receptor beta chains follows, all from one sample in a study of blood T cell repertoires in COVID-19. Here immunoSEQ multiplex PCR was the method, and the copy in TCRdb shows in-frame clones only, minus some. This sample yields about 120,000 clones, of which more than 75% are seen a single time; more than 2% belongs to the top ten. Sequencing was done on a sample of peripheral blood. The receptors derive from a woman aged 45-65 years with acute or convalescent COVID-19. Each CDR3 is given with its conserved first and last residue. The D gene is left open where the match is weak. Clone size is stated in some rows and not others, as once, few, many or a class when expanded.

V gene,D gene,J gene,clone size,CDR3 DNA,CDR3 protein
TRBV10-3,.,TRBJ2-7,once,TGTGCCATCAGTGAATCCTTCTACGAGCAGTACTTC,CAISESFYEQYF
TRBV6-5,.,TRBJ1-5,.,TGTGCCAGCATCCTCTTTGGGAGGCCCCAGCATTTT,CASILFGRPQHF
TRBV19,.,TRBJ1-6,.,TGTGCCAGTAGTAGGTCTAAGGAGGGGCGATCACCCCTCCACTTT,CASSRSKEGRSPLHF
TRBV7-2,.,TRBJ2-5,.,TGTGCCAGCAGCCGCGGGATTGGCGAGACCCAGTACTTC,CASSRGIGETQYF
TRBV7-2,.,TRBJ1-2,.,TGTGCCAGCAGCTTAGCGGGGGGAGGATTCGGCTACACCTTC,CASSLAGGGFGYTF
TRBV13,.,TRBJ1-2,.,TGTGCCAGCAGCGAACTATACCTTGGGAGCACAACAGGGGGCTACACCTTC,CASSELYLGSTTGGYTF
TRBV5-1,.,TRBJ1-1,.,TGCGCCAGCAGCTTGGTCACGGGAGGCAGCACTGAAGCTTTCTTT,CASSLVTGGSTEAFF
TRBV5-1,TRBD2,TRBJ2-1,.,TGCGCCAGCAGGGGTACTAGCGGGAGCACAACCTACAATGAGCAGTTCTTC,CASRGTSGSTTYNEQFF
TRBV6-6,TRBD2,TRBJ2-7,.,TGTGCCAGCAGTCCTCACTTGCCTAGCGGGAGTCAGAGCGAGCAGTACTTC,CASSPHLPSGSQSEQYF
TRBV2,.,TRBJ2-3,.,TGTGCCAGCAGGAAGGAGAGCCAGAATACGCAGTATTTT,CASRKESQNTQYF
TRBV29-1,.,TRBJ1-4,.,TGCAGCTACACCGGAGGGGATGAAAAACTGTTTTTT,CSYTGGDEKLFF
TRBV6-1,TRBD1,TRBJ1-2,.,TGTGCCAGCAGTGAAGTCAGGGGGCCGGTGGGTGGCTACACCTTC,CASSEVRGPVGGYTF
TRBV10-3,.,TRBJ1-1,.,TGTGCCATCAGTGAGTCCCAAACGGGAGTCACTGAAGCTTTCTTT,CAISESQTGVTEAFF
TRBV20-1,.,TRBJ1-2,.,TGCAGTGCCAGGATAACGCCCGGCTACACCTTC,CSARITPGYTF
TRBV6-5,TRBD1,TRBJ1-4,.,TGTGCCAGCAGTTACTTACAGGGGCCGTTAAATGAAAAACTGTTTTTT,CASSYLQGPLNEKLFF
TRBV7-2,.,TRBJ2-3,.,TGTGCCAGCAGCTCTCAAGGACTGGCCGACGAGCAGTATTTT,CASSSQGLADEQYF